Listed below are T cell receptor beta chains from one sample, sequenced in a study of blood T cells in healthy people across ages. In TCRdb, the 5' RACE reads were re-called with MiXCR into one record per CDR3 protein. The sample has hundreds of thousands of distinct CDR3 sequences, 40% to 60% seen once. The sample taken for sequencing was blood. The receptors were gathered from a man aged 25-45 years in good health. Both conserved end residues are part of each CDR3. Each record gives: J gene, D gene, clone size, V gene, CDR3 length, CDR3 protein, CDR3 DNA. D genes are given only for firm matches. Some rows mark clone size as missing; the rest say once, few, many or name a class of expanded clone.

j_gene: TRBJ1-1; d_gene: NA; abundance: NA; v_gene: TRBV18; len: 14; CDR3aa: CASSEGLGNTEAFF; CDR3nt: TGTGCCAGCTCAGAAGGGTTGGGCAACACTGAAGCTTTCTTT
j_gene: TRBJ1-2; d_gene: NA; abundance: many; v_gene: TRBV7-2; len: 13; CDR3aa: CASSLVGGGGYTF; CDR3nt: TGTGCCAGCAGCTTAGTAGGGGGAGGCGGCTACACCTTC
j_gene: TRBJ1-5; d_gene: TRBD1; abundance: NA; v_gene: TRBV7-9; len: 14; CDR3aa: CASSLTTGGQPQHF; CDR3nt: TGTGCCAGCAGCTTAACCACAGGGGGCCAGCCCCAGCATTTT
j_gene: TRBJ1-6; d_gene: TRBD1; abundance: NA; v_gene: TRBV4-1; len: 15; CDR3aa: CASRQQGADNSPLHF; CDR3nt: TGCGCCAGCAGGCAACAGGGGGCCGATAATTCACCCCTCCACTTT
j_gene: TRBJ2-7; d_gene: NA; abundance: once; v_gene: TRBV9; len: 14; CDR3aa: CASSPTSQFYEQYF; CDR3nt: TGTGCCAGCAGCCCAACTTCGCAATTCTACGAGCAGTACTTC
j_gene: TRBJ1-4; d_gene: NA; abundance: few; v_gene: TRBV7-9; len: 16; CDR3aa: CASRAMAATTNEKLFF; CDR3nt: TGTGCCAGCAGGGCAATGGCAGCTACAACTAATGAAAAACTGTTTTTT
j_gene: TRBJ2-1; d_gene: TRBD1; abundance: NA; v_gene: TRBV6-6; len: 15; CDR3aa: CASSQGQGARNEQFF; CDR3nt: TGTGCCAGCAGTCAAGGACAGGGGGCTCGGAATGAGCAGTTCTTC
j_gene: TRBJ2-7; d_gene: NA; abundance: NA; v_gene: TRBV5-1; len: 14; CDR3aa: CASSRGTRTYEQYF; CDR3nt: TGCGCCAGCAGCAGAGGGACTCGGACATACGAGCAGTACTTC
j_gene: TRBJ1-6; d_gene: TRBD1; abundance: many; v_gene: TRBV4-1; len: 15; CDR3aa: CASSQIWTGKSPLHF; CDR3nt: TGCGCCAGCAGCCAAATATGGACAGGGAAGTCACCCCTCCACTTT
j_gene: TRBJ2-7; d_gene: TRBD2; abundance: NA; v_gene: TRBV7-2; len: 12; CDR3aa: CASSLGGGREYF; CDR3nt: TGTGCCAGCAGCTTGGGGGGCGGGAGGGAGTACTTC
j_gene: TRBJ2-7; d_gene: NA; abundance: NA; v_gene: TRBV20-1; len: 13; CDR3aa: CSADPEFTGEQYF; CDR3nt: TGCAGTGCGGACCCCGAATTTACGGGGGAGCAGTACTTC
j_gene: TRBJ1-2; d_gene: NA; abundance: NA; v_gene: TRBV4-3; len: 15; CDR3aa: CASSQEPGAGGGYTF; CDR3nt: TGCGCCAGCAGCCAAGAACCAGGGGCGGGAGGAGGCTACACCTTC
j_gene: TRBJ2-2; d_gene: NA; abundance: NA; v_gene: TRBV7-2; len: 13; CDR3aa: CAIRGRNTGELFF; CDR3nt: TGTGCCATCAGGGGCAGGAACACCGGGGAGCTGTTTTTT
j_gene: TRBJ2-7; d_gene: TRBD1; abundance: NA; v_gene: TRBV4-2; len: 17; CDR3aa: CASSQPYTDRDEYEQYF; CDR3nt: TGTGCCAGCAGCCAACCATATACGGACAGGGATGAATACGAGCAGTACTTC
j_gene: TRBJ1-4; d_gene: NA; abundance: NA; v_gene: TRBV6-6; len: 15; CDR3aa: CASSRGSRTNEKLFF; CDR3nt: TGTGCCAGCAGTCGAGGAAGTAGGACTAATGAAAAACTGTTTTTT
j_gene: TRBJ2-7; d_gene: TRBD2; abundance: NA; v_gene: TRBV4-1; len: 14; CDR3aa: CASRSGTYSNEQYF; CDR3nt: TGCGCCAGCAGAAGCGGGACTTACAGCAATGAGCAGTACTTC
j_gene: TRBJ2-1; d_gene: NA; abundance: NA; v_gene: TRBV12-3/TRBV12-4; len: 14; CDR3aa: CASSPWDHYNEQFF; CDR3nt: TGTGCCAGCAGTCCCTGGGACCATTACAATGAGCAGTTCTTC
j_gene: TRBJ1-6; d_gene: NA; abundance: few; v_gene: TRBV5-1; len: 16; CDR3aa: CASSPTGMAGPSPLHF; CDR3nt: TGCGCCAGCAGCCCGACCGGGATGGCAGGGCCCTCACCCCTCCACTTT
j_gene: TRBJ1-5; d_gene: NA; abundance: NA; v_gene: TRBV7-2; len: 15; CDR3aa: CASSPGRSSNQPQHF; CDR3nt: TGTGCCAGCAGCCCAGGGCGGAGTAGCAATCAGCCCCAGCATTTT
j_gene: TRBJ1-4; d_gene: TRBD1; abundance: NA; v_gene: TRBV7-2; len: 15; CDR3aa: CASSLLQGEDEKLFF; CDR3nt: TGTGCCAGCAGCTTATTGCAGGGGGAGGATGAAAAACTGTTTTTT
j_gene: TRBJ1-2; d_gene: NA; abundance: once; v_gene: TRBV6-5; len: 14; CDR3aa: CASSDSAEGRGYTF; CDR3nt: TGTGCCAGCAGTGACTCGGCTGAGGGCAGAGGCTACACCTTC
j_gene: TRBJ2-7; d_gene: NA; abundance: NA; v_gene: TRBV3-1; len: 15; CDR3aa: CASSQAPSTGGEQYF; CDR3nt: TGTGCCAGCAGCCAAGCCCCTTCGACAGGAGGCGAGCAGTACTTC
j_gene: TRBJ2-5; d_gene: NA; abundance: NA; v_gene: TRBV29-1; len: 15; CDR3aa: CSVGRQGGLRETQYF; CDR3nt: TGCAGCGTTGGCCGTCAGGGGGGTTTAAGAGAGACCCAGTACTTC
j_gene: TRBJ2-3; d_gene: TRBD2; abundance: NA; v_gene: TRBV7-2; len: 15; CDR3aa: CASIRAGVEADTQYF; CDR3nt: TGTGCCAGCATCCGTGCGGGGGTTGAGGCAGATACGCAGTATTTT
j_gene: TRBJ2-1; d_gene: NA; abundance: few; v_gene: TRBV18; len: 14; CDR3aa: CASSPGTSDDEQFF; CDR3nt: TGTGCCAGCTCACCCGGTACGTCGGACGATGAGCAGTTCTTC
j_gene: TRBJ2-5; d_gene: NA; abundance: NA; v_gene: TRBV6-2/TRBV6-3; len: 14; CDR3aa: CASTFSGHQETQYF; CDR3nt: TGTGCCAGCACCTTCAGCGGTCACCAAGAGACCCAGTACTTC
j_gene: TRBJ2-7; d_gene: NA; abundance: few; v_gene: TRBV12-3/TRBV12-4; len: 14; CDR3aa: CASSLRVGSYEQYF; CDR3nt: TGTGCCAGCAGTTTACGGGTCGGCTCCTACGAGCAGTACTTC
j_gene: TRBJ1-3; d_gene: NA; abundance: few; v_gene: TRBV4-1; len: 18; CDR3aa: CASSQILRGRSSGNTIYF; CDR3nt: TGCGCCAGCAGCCAAATTCTTAGGGGACGTAGCTCTGGAAACACCATATATTTT
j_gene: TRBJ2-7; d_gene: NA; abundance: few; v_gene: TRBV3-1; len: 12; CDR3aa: CASSTRDYEQYF; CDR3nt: TGTGCCAGCAGCACCAGGGATTACGAGCAGTACTTC
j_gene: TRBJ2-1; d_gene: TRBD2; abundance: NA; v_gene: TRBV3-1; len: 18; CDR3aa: CASSLGLAGGRTHNEQFF; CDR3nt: TGTGCCAGCAGCCTGGGACTAGCGGGGGGACGAACCCACAATGAGCAGTTCTTC
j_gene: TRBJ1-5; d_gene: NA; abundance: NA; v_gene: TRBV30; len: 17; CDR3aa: CAWSPYSGTLVNQPQHF; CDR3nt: TGTGCCTGGAGTCCATACTCCGGGACACTTGTCAATCAGCCCCAGCATTTT
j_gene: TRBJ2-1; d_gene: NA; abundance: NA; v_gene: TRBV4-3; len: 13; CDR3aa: CASSRERQNEQFF; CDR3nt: TGCGCCAGCAGCCGGGAACGGCAGAATGAGCAGTTCTTC
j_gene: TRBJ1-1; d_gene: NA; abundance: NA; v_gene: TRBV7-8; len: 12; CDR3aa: CASSLTTTEAFF; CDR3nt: TGTGCCAGCAGCCTAACGACCACTGAAGCTTTCTTT
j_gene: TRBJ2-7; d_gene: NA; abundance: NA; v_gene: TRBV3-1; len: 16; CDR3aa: CASSQEARDLSYEQYF; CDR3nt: TGTGCCAGCAGCCAAGAAGCCAGAGACCTTTCCTACGAGCAGTACTTC
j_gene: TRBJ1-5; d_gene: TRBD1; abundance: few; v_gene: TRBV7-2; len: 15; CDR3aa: CASSLADRGGQPQHF; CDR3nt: TGTGCCAGCAGCTTAGCGGACAGGGGCGGTCAGCCCCAGCATTTT
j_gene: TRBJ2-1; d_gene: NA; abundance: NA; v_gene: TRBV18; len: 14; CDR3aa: CASSPARVYNEQFF; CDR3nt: TGTGCCAGCTCTCCAGCACGGGTTTACAATGAGCAGTTCTTC
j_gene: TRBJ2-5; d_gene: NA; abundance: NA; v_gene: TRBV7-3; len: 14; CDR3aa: CASSLSGLGETQYF; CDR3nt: TGTGCCAGCAGCCTTAGCGGATTGGGGGAGACCCAGTACTTC
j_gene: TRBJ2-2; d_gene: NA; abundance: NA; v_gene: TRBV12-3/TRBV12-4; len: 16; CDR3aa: CASSLPGGLGTGELFF; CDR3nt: TGTGCCAGCAGTTTACCTGGGGGGCTGGGCACCGGGGAGCTGTTTTTT
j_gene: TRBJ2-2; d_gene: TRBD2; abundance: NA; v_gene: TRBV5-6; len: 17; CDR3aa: CASSLGTSGRLTGELFF; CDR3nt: TGTGCCAGCAGCCTGGGGACTAGCGGGAGACTCACCGGGGAGCTGTTTTTT
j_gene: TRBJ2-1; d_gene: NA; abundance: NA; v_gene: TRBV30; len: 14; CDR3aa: CAWSWGGTHNEQFF; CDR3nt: TGTGCCTGGAGCTGGGGCGGCACGCACAATGAGCAGTTCTTC
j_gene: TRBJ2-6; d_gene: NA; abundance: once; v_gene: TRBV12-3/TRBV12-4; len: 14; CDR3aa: CASKGRAGANVLTF; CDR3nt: TGTGCCAGCAAGGGCAGGGCTGGGGCCAACGTCCTGACTTTC
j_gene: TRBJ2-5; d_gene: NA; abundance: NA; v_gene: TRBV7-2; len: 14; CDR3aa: CASSLMGLSETQYF; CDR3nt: TGTGCCAGCAGCCTAATGGGACTCAGTGAGACCCAGTACTTC
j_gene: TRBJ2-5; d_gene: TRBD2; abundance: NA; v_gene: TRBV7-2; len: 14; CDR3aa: CASSAREGVETQYF; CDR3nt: TGTGCCAGCAGCGCGAGGGAGGGTGTGGAGACCCAGTACTTC
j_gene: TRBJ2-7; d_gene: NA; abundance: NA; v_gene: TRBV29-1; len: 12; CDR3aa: CSVLARHNEQYF; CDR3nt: TGCAGCGTTCTTGCCAGACACAATGAGCAGTACTTC
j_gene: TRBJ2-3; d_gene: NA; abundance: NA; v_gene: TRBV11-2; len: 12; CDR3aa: CASTVSTDTQYF; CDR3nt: TGTGCCAGCACCGTGAGCACAGATACGCAGTATTTT
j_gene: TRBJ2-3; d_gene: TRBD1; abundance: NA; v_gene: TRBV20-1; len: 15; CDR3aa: CSASQGTDRTDTQYF; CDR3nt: TGCAGTGCTTCTCAGGGGACAGATCGCACAGATACGCAGTATTTT
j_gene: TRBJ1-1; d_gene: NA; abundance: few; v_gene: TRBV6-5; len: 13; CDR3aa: CASSSPTVTEAFF; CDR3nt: TGTGCCAGCAGTTCGCCGACGGTCACTGAAGCTTTCTTT
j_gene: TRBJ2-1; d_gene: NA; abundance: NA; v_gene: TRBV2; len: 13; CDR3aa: CAIRVGTGGEQFF; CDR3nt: TGTGCCATCAGGGTGGGGACCGGGGGTGAGCAGTTCTTC